The subject of this entry is one TCR beta chain. Its target is not known. The sort gate was single viable CD3+CD4+CD8-CD45RO+ cells for memory CD4+ T cells. CD4+ T cells were isolated by positive magnetic selection. The germline gives CDR1 SGDLS, CDR2 YYNGEE. V lost 2 bases to trimming and J lost 2 bases, with 18 bases between them. The CDR3 runs 17 residues. This entry is derived from a study of memory CD4+ T cells and cytomegalovirus serostatus. Study as a whole: Healthy Belgian adult donors included about nine CMV-positive and 24 CMV-negative people. Study results and limitations: Median bootstrapped AUC for CMV status was about 0.94 originally, less than 0.93 US-trained. CD4+ memory repertoires contained about two fifths of the roughly 160 reported CMV TCRbeta sequences.

The table came from immunoSEQ multiplex PCR; TCRdb's copy has only in-frame clones and leaves some out. The table has around 60,000 clones, less than 85% seen once. The rearrangement uses TRBV9 and TRBJ2-3; no definite D call. The sequenced sample consisted of memory CD4+ T cells from blood. The clonotype originates from an adult in good health and CMV-seronegative. Some clones in this sample may be carry-over from other donors' samples. The CDR3 reads CASSVSVSNKNTDTQYF. The CDR3 coding sequence is TGTGCCAGCAGCGTTTCTGTAAGCAATAAGAACACAGATACGCAGTATTTT.